A single sample gave rise to the 25 T cell receptor beta chains below, sequenced in a study of T cells in Graves' hyperthyroidism and ophthalmopathy. Amplification of TCR beta CDR3 regions was performed using RNA transcripts as template. Using the HTBI primer set, a first-round RT-PCR was run on the TCR CDR3. MiXCR, run by TCRdb on the multiplex PCR reads, gives a single entry per CDR3 protein. The table records about 690,000 distinct CDR3 sequences, 17% of them present only once. Source material: blood. The receptors shown here come from a man in his forties or fifties with Graves' hyperthyroidism.

The chain links TRBV5-8 to TRBJ2-2; D is undetermined. The V gene lost 4 bases and the J gene lost 2 bases, with 9 bases spanning the gap. Germline V lookup: CDR1 SGHTS, CDR2 YDEGEE. This CDR3 contains 14 residues. The CDR3 reads CASSPAPNTGELFF. CDR3 nucleotides: TGTGCCAGCAGCCCCGCCCCCAACACCGGGGAGCTGTTTTTT. Full variable domain (remainder filled in from reference TRBV5-8 and TRBJ2-2): EAGVTQSPTHLIKTRGQQATLRCSPISGHTSVYWYQQALGLGLQFLLWYDEGEERNRGNFPPRFSGRQFPNYSSELNVNALELEDSALYLCASSPAPNTGELFFGEGSRLTVL.

The chain combines TRBV19 with TRBJ2-1; no definite D call. CDR1 and CDR2 from the germline V gene are LNHDA and SQIVND (reference sequence). V lost 6 bases to trimming and J lost 0 bases, with 12 bases between them. This CDR3 is built from 15 residues. The CDR3 spells CASSIITSSYNEQFF. CDR3 coding DNA: TGTGCCAGTAGCATAATTACGAGCTCCTACAATGAGCAGTTCTTC.

This clonotype showed up many times. V gene TRBV12-3 or TRBV12-4 combines with J gene TRBJ2-1; D is possibly TRBD2 (5 bases). Trimming cost V 3 bases and J 0 bases, with 12 bases left between them. This CDR3 comprises 16 residues. CDR3 loop: CASSFRPSSSYNEQFF. The CDR3, as DNA: TGTGCCAGCAGTTTTCGGCCTAGCTCCTCCTACAATGAGCAGTTCTTC.

Many counts were recorded for this clonotype. The chain uses TRBV11-2 and TRBJ2-5; TRBD1 aligns across 9 bases. With V trimmed by 0 bases and J by 6 bases, 5 bases remained unmatched. The CDR3 is made up of 15 amino acids. Germline-derived CDR1 and CDR2 are SGHAT and FQNNGV. The CDR3 DNA is TGTGCCAGCAGCTTAGATGGGGGACAGGGTCAGACCCAGTACTTC. Protein sequence: CASSLDGGQGQTQYF.

The CDR3 DNA reads as TGCAGTGCTAGGGAGAGCTTAAGGCAGTACTTC. This sequence encodes CSARESLRQYF. The chain employs TRBV20-1 and TRBJ2-7, with D unclear. The CDR3 totals 11 residues. Germline CDR1 DFQATT, CDR2 SNEGSKA (reference sequence). The germline V and J ends were trimmed by 3 bases and 9 bases, with 12 bases remaining between them.

This clonotype came up many times. The V call is TRBV2, the J call TRBJ1-1; 10 bases fit TRBD1. Germline lookup yields CDR1 SNHLY and CDR2 FYNNEI. CDR3 size: 13 residues. V was pared by 10 bases and J by 5 bases, with 7 bases of the junction left unmatched. CDR3 in amino acids: CAIRQGAGTEAFF. CDR3 in DNA: TGTGCCATCCGACAGGGGGCTGGGACTGAAGCTTTCTTT.

The V gene is TRBV20-1, the J gene TRBJ1-5; 8 bases fit TRBD1. In germline, CDR1 is DFQATT, CDR2 SNEGSKA (reference sequence). Germline trimming cut 6 bases from V and 5 bases from J; bases unmatched to any gene: 9. There are 14 residues in the CDR3. The CDR3 is CSAGQVRGDQPQHF. The CDR3 region has the DNA TGCAGTGCGGGACAGGTAAGGGGTGATCAGCCCCAGCATTTT.

The chain links TRBV7-8 to TRBJ1-2; D is uncertain. V lost 4 bases and J 1 base, leaving 13 bases between the germline ends. This CDR3 spans 15 amino acids. The germline CDR1 and CDR2 sequences are SGHVS and FQNEAQ. CDR3 in amino acids: CASSSGRHNNYGYTF. In DNA form, the CDR3 reads TGTGCCAGCAGCTCAGGCAGGCATAATAACTATGGCTACACCTTC.

This clonotype was counted at least ten times. A much bigger clone sits one base away, suggesting this may be a read error. V usage is TRBV28 and J usage is TRBJ1-1, with D hard to call. The CDR3 totals 11 residues. Trimming cost V 7 bases and J 4 bases, with 7 bases left between them. The germline V gene has CDR1 MDHEN and CDR2 SYDVKM. The chain's CDR3 is CASTLGTEAFF. The CDR3 DNA sequence: TGTGCCAGCACCTTGGGCACTGAAGCTTTCTTT.

The chain couples TRBV15 to TRBJ1-2; no reliable D call. Trimming removed 1 base from V and 8 bases from J, with 8 bases in between. The germline CDR1 and CDR2 sequences are LNHNV and YYDKDF (reference sequence). This CDR3 is built from 12 residues. The chain's CDR3 is CATSRGGEGYTF. The CDR3 bases are TGTGCCACCAGCAGAGGTGGGGAGGGCTACACCTTC.

In its sample, this clonotype was seen many times. The chain recombines TRBV20-1 with TRBJ2-3, with D maybe TRBD1 (6 bases). V lost 0 bases and J lost 0, with 10 bases in between. The V gene's germline CDR1 is DFQATT and CDR2 SNEGSKA (reference sequence). The CDR3 is made up of 15 amino acids. The CDR3 region has the DNA TGCAGTGCTAGAGATTTAGGGGGTAGCACAGATACGCAGTATTTT. Its translation is CSARDLGGSTDTQYF.

This clonotype was seen repeatedly, ten times or more. This chain uses TRBV3-1 with TRBJ2-5, with D tentatively TRBD1 (6 bases). The CDR3 covers 13 residues. V lost 6 bases to trimming and J lost 5 bases, with 13 bases between them. The germline V gene has CDR1 LGHDT and CDR2 YNNKEL (reference sequence). The CDR3 here is CASSQSGVETQYF. CDR3 nucleotides: TGTGCCAGCAGTCAATCAGGGGTGGAGACCCAGTACTTC.

The CDR3 spells CASSLTGLAETQYF. As DNA, the CDR3 is TGTGCCAGCAGCTTAACCGGACTAGCCGAGACCCAGTACTTC. The V and J genes are TRBV7-2 and TRBJ2-5; 8 bases fit TRBD2. The length of the CDR3 is 14 residues. The ends lost 2 bases at V and 5 bases at J; junction bases unmatched: 4. From germline, CDR1 is SGHTA and CDR2 FQGNSA.

This clonotype was found many times. The rearrangement joins TRBV28 to TRBJ2-7; perhaps TRBD1 as D (5 bases). V dropped 3 bases and J dropped 2 bases, with 11 bases sitting between them. CDR3 size: 14 residues. Germline-derived CDR1 and CDR2 are MDHEN and SYDVKM. CDR3 nucleotides: TGTGCCAGCAGTTTTAAGGTCAGGGCCTACGAGCAGTACTTC. It encodes CASSFKVRAYEQYF.

This clonotype was counted ten times or more. A much more abundant neighbour one base away suggests this may be a read error. The rearrangement links TRBV11-2 to TRBJ2-3; D is uncertain. V was clipped by 1 base and J by 4 bases, with 3 bases between them. The CDR3 is made up of 12 amino acids. From germline, CDR1 is SGHAT and CDR2 FQNNGV. CDR3 sequence: CASSLGPDTQYF. The DNA for the CDR3 is TGTGCCAGCAGCTTAGGGCCAGATACGCAGTATTTT.

This chain links TRBV20-1 with TRBJ2-7, with 13 nucleotides matching TRBD2. Germline trimming cut 5 bases from V and 4 bases from J; bases unmatched to any gene: 8. Germline V CDR1 and CDR2: DFQATT, SNEGSKA (reference sequence). There are 15 residues in the CDR3. CDR3 region: CSAAPLAGGQYEQYF. The CDR3 coding sequence is TGCAGTGCTGCACCACTAGCGGGAGGGCAATACGAGCAGTACTTC.

This chain uses TRBV6-2 or TRBV6-3 with TRBJ1-1; 8 bases align to TRBD1. Germline-derived CDR1 and CDR2 are MNHEY and SVGEGT. This CDR3 has 13 residues. The V gene end was trimmed by 5 bases and the J gene end by 6 bases; junction bases not matched to a gene: 5. The CDR3 nucleotides are TGTGCCAGCAGTAAAACAGGGGGGGCTGAAGCTTTCTTT. Translating it yields CASSKTGGAEAFF.

The rearrangement joins TRBV28 to TRBJ2-1; D call uncertain. This CDR3 is built from 14 residues. V was trimmed by 2 bases and J by 1 base, leaving 6 bases between them. Per germline, CDR1 MDHEN and CDR2 SYDVKM. CDR3 bases: TGTGCCAGCAGTTTACTTCAATCCTACAATGAGCAGTTCTTC. It translates to CASSLLQSYNEQFF.

This clonotype has only a few counts. The chain employs TRBV20-1 and TRBJ2-1; D unclear. The CDR3 runs to 14 residues. Germline CDR1 and CDR2: DFQATT and SNEGSKA (reference sequence). V lost 3 bases to trimming and J lost 0 bases, with 9 bases between them. The CDR3 here is CSASWRRSYNEQFF. DNA of the CDR3: TGCAGTGCTAGTTGGCGGCGCTCCTACAATGAGCAGTTCTTC.

The table lists this clonotype with a few counts. The chain recombines TRBV5-1 with TRBJ2-7; no reliable D call. This CDR3 comprises 14 residues. V lost 4 bases to trimming and J lost 2 bases, with 13 bases between them. Germline CDR1 and CDR2: SGHRS and YFSETQ. The CDR3: CASSGGPLAYEQYF. DNA of the CDR3: TGCGCCAGCAGCGGTGGACCCTTAGCCTACGAGCAGTACTTC.

This chain joins TRBV28 and TRBJ2-5, with 10 bases fitting TRBD1. Per the germline V gene, CDR1 is MDHEN and CDR2 is SYDVKM. The CDR3 length is 17 residues. V shed 4 bases and J 1 base; nucleotides not matched to a gene: 9. The CDR3 sequence: CASSSFRDRGPQETQYF. For the CDR3, the DNA is TGTGCCAGCAGTTCCTTCCGGGACAGGGGACCCCAAGAGACCCAGTACTTC. Drawing the rest from reference TRBV28 and TRBJ2-5, the complete variable domain is DVKVTQSSRYLVKRTGEKVFLECVQDMDHENMFWYRQDPGLGLRLIYFSYDVKMKEKGDIPEGYSVSREKKERFSLILESASTNQTSMYLCASSSFRDRGPQETQYFGPGTRLLVL.

V gene TRBV9 combines with J gene TRBJ2-1; D is possibly TRBD1 (7 bases). Trimming left V 0 bases short and J 5 bases short, with 18 bases between. This CDR3 is 17 amino acids long. Per germline, CDR1 SGDLS and CDR2 YYNGEE. CDR3 sequence (DNA): TGTGCCAGCAGCGTAGGGAGGGGGACAGTCAAAAACAATGAGCAGTTCTTC. Residues: CASSVGRGTVKNNEQFF.

This clonotype was detected ten times or more. The chain employs TRBV7-9 and TRBJ1-2; D is ambiguous. In germline, CDR1 is SEHNR, CDR2 FQNEAQ (reference sequence). This CDR3 has 12 residues. V lost 4 bases and J 4 bases, leaving 7 bases between the germline ends. This CDR3 is CASSSSFYGYTF. Here the CDR3 DNA reads TGTGCCAGCAGCTCGTCATTCTATGGCTACACCTTC.

The rearrangement joins TRBV5-1 to TRBJ2-7, with D possibly matching TRBD2 (7 bases). CDR1 and CDR2 (germline): SGHRS, YFSETQ. This CDR3 contains 15 residues. V was clipped by 3 bases and J by 0 bases, with 13 bases between them. The DNA for the CDR3 is TGCGCCAGCAGCTCCGGGGGGCAGAGCTCCTACGAGCAGTACTTC. Residues: CASSSGGQSSYEQYF.

This clonotype appeared many times. The rearrangement uses TRBV10-3 and TRBJ2-1; maybe TRBD1 (5 bases). Trimming left V 3 bases short and J 0 bases short, with 6 bases between. Germline V gives CDR1 ENHRY, CDR2 SYGVKD. The CDR3 sequence is 14 residues long. The CDR3, as DNA: TGTGCCATCAGTGAAGGGGTCTCCTACAATGAGCAGTTCTTC. Protein sequence: CAISEGVSYNEQFF.